Below, 20 T cell receptor beta chains from the same sample are listed, as sequenced in a study of blood T cell repertoires in COVID-19. The repertoire was sequenced with immunoSEQ multiplex PCR; TCRdb's copy has only in-frame clones and lacks some. The sample holds a few hundred thousand clones, 89% seen once. The sample comprised peripheral blood. These receptor sequences come from a woman between 40 and 50 years old who had recovered from COVID-19.

The chain combines TRBV3-1 (or the pseudogene TRBV3-2) with TRBJ2-7, with TRBD2 identical over 7 bases. The CDR3 extends over 14 amino acids. V was clipped by 1 base and J by 4 bases; unmatched bases: 4. Germline V lookup: CDR1 LGHDT, CDR2 YNNKEL (reference sequence). The CDR3 here is CASSQGGSGYEQYF. For the CDR3, the DNA is TGTGCCAGCAGCCAAGGCGGGAGTGGTTACGAGCAGTACTTC.

This CDR3 is CASSLSPGYEQYF. The CDR3 DNA is TGTGCCAGCAGCTTATCCCCCGGCTACGAGCAGTACTTC. This chain connects TRBV11-2 to TRBJ2-7; no firm D call. The CDR3 runs 13 residues. Germline V CDR1 and CDR2: SGHAT, FQNNGV. V was clipped by 2 bases and J by 3 bases, with 8 bases between them.

This chain connects TRBV30 to TRBJ2-5, with 9 bases aligning to TRBD2. The V segment lost 0 bases and the J segment 5 bases; nucleotides outside the gene matches: 4. The germline V gene has CDR1 GTSNPN and CDR2 SVGIG (reference sequence). This CDR3 region has 14 residues. CDR3: CAWSVLAGVETQYF. The CDR3 coding sequence is TGTGCCTGGAGTGTTTTAGCGGGAGTGGAGACCCAGTACTTC.

The V gene is TRBV7-2, the J gene TRBJ2-1, with 9 bases lining up with TRBD1. The CDR3 spans 14 residues. Germline CDR1 is SGHTA and CDR2 is FQGNSA. The junction had 6 bases not matched to a gene; V was cut back by 4 bases and J by 8 bases. CDR3 amino acids: CASSSTGGFDEQFF. In nucleotides, the CDR3 is TGTGCCAGCAGCTCGACAGGGGGGTTCGATGAGCAGTTCTTC.

The gene calls are TRBV24-1 and TRBJ1-1; D is possibly TRBD1 (5 bases). CDR3 length equals 13 residues. V lost 4 bases and J lost 12, with 17 bases in between. Looked up from germline, CDR1 is KGHDR and CDR2 is SFDVKD. The CDR3 reads CATSDPPEGRPFF. The CDR3 DNA reads as TGTGCCACCAGTGACCCCCCGGAGGGGAGGCCTTTCTTT.

The chain uses TRBV18 and TRBJ2-7; 9 bases line up with TRBD1. After removal of 2 bases from V and 4 bases from J, the junction contained 6 bases not matched to a gene. This CDR3 region has 15 residues. Germline CDR1 KGHSH, CDR2 LQKENI. The CDR3 DNA follows: TGTGCCAGCTCACCAGCGACAGGGGGGGGATACGAGCAGTACTTC. Its protein product is CASSPATGGGYEQYF.

J is TRBJ1-6 and V is TRBV2; D possibly corresponds to TRBD1 (6 bases). The CDR3 covers 15 residues. Trimming pared 7 bases from V and 8 bases from J, leaving 18 bases between. Germline V gene lookup returns CDR1 SNHLY and CDR2 FYNNEI. The CDR3 loop is CASTGGGGRDSPLHF. The DNA for the CDR3 is TGTGCCAGCACCGGCGGGGGGGGCAGAGATTCACCCCTCCACTTT.

The chain joins TRBV5-8 to TRBJ1-2, with 7 bases aligning to TRBD1. The CDR3 covers 14 residues. CDR1 is SGHTS and CDR2 is YDEGEE in the germline V gene. J gave up 4 bases and V 4 bases, and 7 bases lay outside the gene matches. CDR3 sequence reads: CASSLLGDSYGYTF. The CDR3 DNA is TGTGCCAGCAGCCTCCTCGGGGACAGCTATGGCTACACCTTC.

The chain has TRBV27 and TRBJ1-4, with unresolved D. The V end was cut by 5 bases, the J end by 8 bases, with 15 bases between. Looked up from germline, CDR1 is MNHEY and CDR2 is SMNVEV (reference sequence). This CDR3 has 14 residues. DNA for the CDR3: TGTGCCAGCAGTCCTTTAGCCTCCGGCGAAAAACTGTTTTTT. This translates into CASSPLASGEKLFF. Supplemented by reference TRBV27 and TRBJ1-4, the full variable domain reads EAQVTQNPRYLITVTGKKLTVTCSQNMNHEYMSWYRQDPGLGLRQIYYSMNVEVTDKGDVPEGYKVSRKEKRNFPLILESPSPNQTSLYFCASSPLASGEKLFFGSGTQLSVL.

A single count supports this clone. The chain links TRBV9 to TRBJ2-2; possibly TRBD2 for D (5 bases). CDR3 length: 15 residues. CDR1 and CDR2 (germline): SGDLS, YYNGEE. Trimming cost V 3 bases and J 1 base, with 10 bases left between them. CDR3 in amino acids: CASSDLAQNTGELFF. CDR3 DNA: TGTGCCAGCAGCGACTTAGCGCAGAACACCGGGGAGCTGTTTTTT.

The chain has TRBV21-1 and TRBJ1-1; the D call TRBD1 from the table was never checked on the DNA. TRBV21-1 has pseudogene status. The CDR3 runs 16 residues. The CDR3 DNA sequence: TGTGCCAGCAGCAAGGGGTACGCAGGGGGCCCCACTGAAGCTTTCTTT. It codes for CASSKGYAGGPTEAFF.

The chain is built from TRBV9 and TRBJ2-2, with 9 bases identical to TRBD1. The CDR3 length is 16 residues. The trim removed 4 bases at V and 4 bases at J, leaving 8 bases unmatched. Germline loops: CDR1 SGDLS, CDR2 YYNGEE. The CDR3 coding sequence is TGTGCCAGCAGCCTAACGGGGACAGGGACCACCGGGGAGCTGTTTTTT. It codes for CASSLTGTGTTGELFF. The full variable domain, its missing parts supplied by reference TRBV9 and TRBJ2-2, is DSGVTQTPKHLITATGQRVTLRCSPRSGDLSVYWYQQSLDQGLQFLIQYYNGEERAKGNILERFSAQQFPDLHSELNLSSLELGDSALYFCASSLTGTGTTGELFFGEGSRLTVL.

This rearrangement joins TRBV5-1 to TRBJ2-7; no clear D gene. There are 16 residues in the CDR3. Germline CDR1 and CDR2: SGHRS and YFSETQ. Trimming left V 0 bases short and J 0 bases short, with 13 bases between. The CDR3 DNA reads as TGCGCCAGCAGCTTGGGTCGCACAATAGCCTCCTACGAGCAGTACTTC. Its protein is CASSLGRTIASYEQYF.

This rearrangement joins TRBV28 to TRBJ1-5; no clear D. With 3 bases removed from V and 6 bases from J, the gap between germline ends came to 15 bases. This CDR3 spans 15 amino acids. In germline, CDR1 is MDHEN, CDR2 SYDVKM. The CDR3 here is CASSLPLALSQPQHF. DNA of the CDR3: TGTGCCAGCAGTTTGCCCTTGGCCCTCTCTCAGCCCCAGCATTTT.

CDR3 loop: CASRLQGGLGGYTF. DNA of the CDR3: TGTGCCAGCAGACTACAGGGTGGTCTAGGGGGCTACACCTTC. This chain links TRBV11-2 with TRBJ1-2, with D perhaps matching TRBD1 (6 bases). V gave up 6 bases and J gave up 8 bases, with 19 bases separating them. CDR1 and CDR2 from the germline V gene are SGHAT and FQNNGV. The CDR3 sequence is 14 residues long.

J is TRBJ1-1 and V is TRBV3-1 (or the pseudogene TRBV3-2), with TRBD1 matching 10 bases. The CDR3 has 14 amino acids. With V trimmed by 4 bases and J by 4 bases, 3 bases remained unmatched. CDR1 and CDR2 from the germline V gene are LGHDT and YNNKEL (reference sequence). In DNA, the CDR3 is TGTGCCAGCAGCCGGGGACAGGGGTCCACTGAAGCTTTCTTT. This sequence encodes CASSRGQGSTEAFF.

The V call is TRBV13, the J call TRBJ2-7; 7 positions agree with TRBD1. CDR1 and CDR2 (germline): PRHDT, FYEKMQ (reference sequence). V gave up 5 bases and J gave up 2 bases; unmatched junction bases: 9. The CDR3 consists of 15 residues. This CDR3 is CASSERGQAPYEQYF. The CDR3, as DNA: TGTGCCAGCAGCGAACGAGGACAGGCCCCCTACGAGCAGTACTTC.

CDR3 bases: TGTGCCAGCAGTCCCCATCTGACTACCCATTACAATGAGCAGTTCTTC. Translated, it gives CASSPHLTTHYNEQFF. The V and J genes are TRBV28 and TRBJ2-1; TRBD2 might be the D (5 bases). The length of the CDR3 is 16 residues. V gave up 5 bases and J gave up 4 bases, with 18 bases separating them. The germline CDR1 and CDR2 sequences are MDHEN and SYDVKM.

The chain links TRBV10-3 to TRBJ1-1; D is uncertain. Germline-derived CDR1 and CDR2 are ENHRY and SYGVKD. Trimming left V 5 bases short and J 1 base short, with 8 bases between. The CDR3 length is 13 residues. CDR3 amino acids: CAISTRENTEAFF. For the CDR3, the DNA is TGTGCCATCAGTACCCGGGAGAACACTGAAGCTTTCTTT.

J is TRBJ1-1 and V is TRBV3-1 (or the pseudogene TRBV3-2); D is undetermined. V was pared by 0 bases and J by 12 bases, with 14 bases between. Germline CDR1 and CDR2: LGHDT and YNNKEL (reference sequence). CDR3 length: 13 amino acids. DNA of the CDR3: TGTGCCAGCAGCCAAGATGTCCCCCCGGGGACTTTCTTT. Translated: CASSQDVPPGTFF.